This TCR beta chain was found in a study of cytomegalovirus exposure and HLA in healthy donors. Study as a whole: From about 179 million T cells, an earlier analysis saw around 120 million unique TCR beta sequences.

CDR1 is SGHRS, CDR2 YFSETQ, per germline. The CDR3 length is 16 residues. The J segment lost 4 bases and the V segment lost 4 bases, leaving 12 bases of the junction unmatched. PCR amplification relied on 60 Vbeta primers (plus 13 Jbeta primers). The protocol was immunoSEQ multiplex PCR, while the TCRdb copy is restricted to in-frame clones and leaves out a portion. The table records some 150,000 clones, 75% to 80% of them present only once. The count of this clone is one. The specimen was PBMCs. The clonotype originates from a man aged 35 to 55 in good health and CMV-seropositive. The V and J genes are TRBV5-1 and TRBJ2-7, with 9 positions matching TRBD1. This chain's CDR3 is CASSTGQGTSQYEQYF. The DNA of the CDR3 is TGCGCCAGCAGCACCGGACAGGGGACGTCCCAGTACGAGCAGTACTTC.